This T cell receptor beta chain originates from a study of CD8 T cells in ankylosing spondylitis. V was clipped by 4 bases and J by 0 bases; unmatched bases: 8. The CDR3 spans 16 residues. Germline V CDR1 and CDR2: MNHEY, SVGAGI. It was by quantitative 5'-RACE with molecular barcodes that TCR beta libraries were made. TCRdb reanalysed the 5' RACE reads using MiXCR and keeps one entry per CDR3 protein. The sample carries 150,000 to 250,000 distinct CDR3 sequences, roughly 12% recorded once. This clonotype turned up a few times. The antigen remains undetermined. General observations from the study: A TCR beta motif of eight or nine highly homologous variants seemed to mark ankylosing spondylitis blood. There was reportedly significant enrichment of clones that were disease-linked in matched ankylosing spondylitis synovial fluid.

Sample: blood, either unsorted or a sorted T cell fraction (not recorded which). The TCR originated in a male donor with ankylosing spondylitis or in good health (not recorded which). V usage is TRBV6-5 and J usage is TRBJ2-7; 8 bases match TRBD1. CDR3 loop: CASSLSGQGSSYEQYF. The DNA for the CDR3 is TGTGCCAGCAGTTTGTCTGGACAGGGTAGCTCCTACGAGCAGTACTTC.